This T cell receptor (beta chain) was recovered during a study of cytomegalovirus exposure and HLA in healthy donors. Germline-derived CDR1 and CDR2 are MDHEN and SYDVKM. The CDR3 contains 16 residues. With 6 bases clipped from V and 5 bases from J, the junction kept 10 bases outside the gene matches. Primers for the PCR totalled 60 Vbeta and 13 Jbeta. Assay: immunoSEQ multiplex PCR; the TCRdb copy retains only in-frame clones and omits some. The table shows 100,000 to 150,000 clones, with 80% to 85% occurring only once. This chain uses TRBV28 with TRBJ1-2, with 12 bases identical to TRBD1. This clonotype originated in a young man in good health and CMV-seronegative. Sequenced material: PBMCs. CDR3 in amino acids: CASSPLPGQGAYGYTF. CDR3 sequence (DNA): TGTGCCAGCAGCCCACTTCCGGGACAGGGGGCGTATGGCTACACCTTC.